This TCR beta chain comes out of a study of human T cells and chemical hapten exposure. Overall study: The cohort included alopecia areata under or over 50% scalp, totalis and universalis.

Library preparation tagged each individual cDNA molecule with a unique molecular identifier. TCRdb called the RACE reads again in MiXCR, with one record for every CDR3 protein. Among 200,000 to 300,000 distinct CDR3 sequences listed, about 9.4% were seen once. This clonotype occurred many times. Germline values: CDR1 LGHDT, CDR2 YNNKEL (reference sequence). Germline trimming cut 4 bases from V and 3 bases from J; bases unmatched to any gene: 4. CDR3 length equals 14 residues. Time point reported: pre-sensitization, week 0. Stated treatment: therapeutic diphenylcyclopropenone sensitization with weekly scalp DPC.

The genes are TRBV3-1 and TRBJ1-1, with 8 bases aligning to TRBD1. The sample here was whole blood, taken in connection with sensitization to the hapten diphenylcyclopropenone (DPC). This clonotype originated in a middle-aged woman with alopecia areata. Some clones in this sample may be carry-over from other donors' samples. Written as DNA, the CDR3 is TGTGCCAGCAGCCGCATACAGGGGGACACTGAAGCTTTCTTT. It yields the protein CASSRIQGDTEAFF.